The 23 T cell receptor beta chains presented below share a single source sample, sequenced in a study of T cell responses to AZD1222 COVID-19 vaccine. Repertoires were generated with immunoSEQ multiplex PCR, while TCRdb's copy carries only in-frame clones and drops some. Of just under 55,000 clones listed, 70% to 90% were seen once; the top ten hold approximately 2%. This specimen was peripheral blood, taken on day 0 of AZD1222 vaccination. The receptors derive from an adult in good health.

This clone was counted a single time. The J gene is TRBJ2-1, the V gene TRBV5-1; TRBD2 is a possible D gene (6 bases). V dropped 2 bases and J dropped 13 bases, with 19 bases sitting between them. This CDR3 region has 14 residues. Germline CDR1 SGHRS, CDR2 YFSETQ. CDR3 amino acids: CASSLSPGENGQFF. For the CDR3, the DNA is TGCGCCAGCAGCTTAAGTCCGGGGGAGAATGGTCAGTTCTTC. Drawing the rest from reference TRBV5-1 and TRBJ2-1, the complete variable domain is KAGVTQTPRYLIKTRGQQVTLSCSPISGHRSVSWYQQTPGQGLQFLFEYFSETQRNKGNFPGRFSGRQFSNSRSEMNVSTLELGDSALYLCASSLSPGENGQFFGPGTRLTVL.

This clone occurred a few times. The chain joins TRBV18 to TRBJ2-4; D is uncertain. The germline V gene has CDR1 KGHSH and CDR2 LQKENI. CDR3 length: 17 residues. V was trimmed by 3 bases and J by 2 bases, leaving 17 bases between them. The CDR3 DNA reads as TGTGCCAGCTCACCGCGCATACCTGACGGTACCAAAAACATTCAGTACTTC. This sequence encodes CASSPRIPDGTKNIQYF.

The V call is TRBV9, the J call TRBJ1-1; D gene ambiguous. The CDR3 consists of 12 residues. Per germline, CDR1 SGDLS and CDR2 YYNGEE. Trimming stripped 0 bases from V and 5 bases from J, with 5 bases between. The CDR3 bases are TGTGCCAGCAGCGTAGAAGGGACTGAAGCTTTCTTT. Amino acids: CASSVEGTEAFF.

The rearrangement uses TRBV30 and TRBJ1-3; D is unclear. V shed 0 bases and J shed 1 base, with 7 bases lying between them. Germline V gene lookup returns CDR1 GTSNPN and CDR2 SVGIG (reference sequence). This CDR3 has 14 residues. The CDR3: CAWSVSRSGNTIYF. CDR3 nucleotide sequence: TGTGCCTGGAGTGTTAGCAGGTCTGGAAACACCATATATTTT.

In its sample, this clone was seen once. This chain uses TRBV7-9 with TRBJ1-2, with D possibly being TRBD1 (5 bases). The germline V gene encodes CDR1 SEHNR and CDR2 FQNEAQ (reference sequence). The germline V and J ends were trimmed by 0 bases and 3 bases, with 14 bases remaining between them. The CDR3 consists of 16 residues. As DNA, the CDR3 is TGTGCCAGCAGCTTAGCGGGGTGGGGGTCGGACTATGGCTACACCTTC. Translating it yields CASSLAGWGSDYGYTF.

The CDR3 region is CATSRETGLSYEQYF. DNA of the CDR3: TGTGCCACCAGCAGAGAGACAGGATTGTCCTACGAGCAGTACTTC. The chain links TRBV15 to TRBJ2-7, with TRBD1 as a possible D gene (6 bases). The CDR3 is 15 amino acids. V lost 0 bases and J lost 1, with 10 bases in between. The germline V gene has CDR1 LNHNV and CDR2 YYDKDF (reference sequence).

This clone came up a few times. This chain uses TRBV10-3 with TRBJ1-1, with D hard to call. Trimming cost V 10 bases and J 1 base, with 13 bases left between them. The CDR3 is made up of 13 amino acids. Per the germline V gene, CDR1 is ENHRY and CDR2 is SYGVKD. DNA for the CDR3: TGTGCCAAAAAGGTGGGAGAGAACACTGAAGCTTTCTTT. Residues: CAKKVGENTEAFF.

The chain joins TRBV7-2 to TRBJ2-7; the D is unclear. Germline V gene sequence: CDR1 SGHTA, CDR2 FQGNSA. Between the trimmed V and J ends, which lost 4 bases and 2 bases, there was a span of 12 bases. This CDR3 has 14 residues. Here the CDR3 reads CASSSFGTTYEQYF. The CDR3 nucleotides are TGTGCCAGCAGCTCGTTCGGAACCACCTACGAGCAGTACTTC.

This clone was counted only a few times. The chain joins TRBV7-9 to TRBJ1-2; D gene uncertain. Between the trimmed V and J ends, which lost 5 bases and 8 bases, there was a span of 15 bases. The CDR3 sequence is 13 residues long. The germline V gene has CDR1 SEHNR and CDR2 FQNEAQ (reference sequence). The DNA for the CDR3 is TGTGCCAGCAGCCCCGAGGTCGCGGGGGGCTACACCTTC. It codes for CASSPEVAGGYTF.

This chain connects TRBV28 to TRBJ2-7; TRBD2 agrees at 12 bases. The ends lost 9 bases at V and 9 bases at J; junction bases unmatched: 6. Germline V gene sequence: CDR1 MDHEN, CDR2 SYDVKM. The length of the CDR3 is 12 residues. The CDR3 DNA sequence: TGTGCCAGTGGACTAGCGGGGAACGTGCAGTACTTC. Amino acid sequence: CASGLAGNVQYF.

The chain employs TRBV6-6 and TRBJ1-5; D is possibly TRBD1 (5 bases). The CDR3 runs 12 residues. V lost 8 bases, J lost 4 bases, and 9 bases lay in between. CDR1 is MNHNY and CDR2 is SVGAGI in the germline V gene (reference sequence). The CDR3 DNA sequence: TGTGCCAGCGGACACAAGAATCAGCCCCAGCATTTT. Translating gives CASGHKNQPQHF.

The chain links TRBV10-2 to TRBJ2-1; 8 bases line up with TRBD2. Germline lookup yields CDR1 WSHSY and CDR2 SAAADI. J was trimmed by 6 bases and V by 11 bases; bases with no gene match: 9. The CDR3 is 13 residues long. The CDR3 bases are TGCGCCGGGGGACCGGGACTAGGCAATGAGCAGTTCTTC. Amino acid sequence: CAGGPGLGNEQFF.

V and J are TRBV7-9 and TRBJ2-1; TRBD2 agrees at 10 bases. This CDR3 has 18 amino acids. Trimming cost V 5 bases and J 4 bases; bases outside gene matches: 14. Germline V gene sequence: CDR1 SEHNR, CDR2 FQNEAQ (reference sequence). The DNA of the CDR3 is TGTGCCAGCAGCACGTCCGGGCTAGCGGGAGCGTCTTACAATGAGCAGTTCTTC. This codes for CASSTSGLAGASYNEQFF.

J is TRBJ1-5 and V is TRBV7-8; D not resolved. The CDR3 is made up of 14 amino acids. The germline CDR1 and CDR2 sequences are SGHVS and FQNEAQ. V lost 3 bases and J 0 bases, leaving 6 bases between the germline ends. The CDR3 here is CASSLYTSNQPQHF. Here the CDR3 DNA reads TGTGCCAGCAGCTTGTATACTAGCAATCAGCCCCAGCATTTT.

The CDR3 nucleotides are TGTGCCAGCAGTGAGGGTGGTACTCCCGGGGAGACCCAGTACTTC. Protein sequence: CASSEGGTPGETQYF. V is TRBV27 and J is TRBJ2-5; D might be TRBD2 (5 bases). CDR3 length: 15 residues. Trimming shortened V by 5 bases and J by 5 bases, and 18 bases separated the two germline ends. CDR1 is MNHEY and CDR2 is SMNVEV in the germline V gene (reference sequence).

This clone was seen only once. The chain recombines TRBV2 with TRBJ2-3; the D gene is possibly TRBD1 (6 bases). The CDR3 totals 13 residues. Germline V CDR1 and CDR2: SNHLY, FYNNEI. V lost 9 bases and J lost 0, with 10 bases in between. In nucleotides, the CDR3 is TGTGCCAGTCTTGGACAGAGCACAGATACGCAGTATTTT. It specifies CASLGQSTDTQYF.

CDR3 DNA sequence: TGTGCCAGCAGCTACCTGAACGGGGAGCTGTTTTTT. Its protein is CASSYLNGELFF. The gene calls are TRBV7-3 and TRBJ2-2; D gene uncertain. Per germline, CDR1 SGHTA and CDR2 FQGTGA. Between the trimmed V and J ends, which lost 4 bases and 7 bases, there was a span of 7 bases. This CDR3 has 12 residues.

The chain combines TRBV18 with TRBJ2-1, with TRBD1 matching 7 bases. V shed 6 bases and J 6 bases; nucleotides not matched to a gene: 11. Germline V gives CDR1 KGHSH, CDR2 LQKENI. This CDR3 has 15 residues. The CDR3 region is CASSVTGLVGNEQFF. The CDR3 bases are TGTGCCAGCTCCGTGACAGGGCTCGTTGGCAATGAGCAGTTCTTC. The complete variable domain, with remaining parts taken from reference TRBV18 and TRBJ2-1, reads NAGVMQNPRHLVRRRGQEARLRCSPMKGHSHVYWYRQLPEEGLKFMVYLQKENIIDESGMPKERFSAEFPKEGPSILRIQQVVRGDSAAYFCASSVTGLVGNEQFFGPGTRLTVL.

The DNA for the CDR3 is TGTGCCAGCAGTCGGACTAGCGGAGTTGGGACAGATACGCAGTATTTT. Translating gives CASSRTSGVGTDTQYF. This rearrangement joins TRBV28 to TRBJ2-3; 10 positions match TRBD2. The CDR3 covers 16 residues. Trimming took 5 bases from V and 3 from J; bases not matched to a gene: 8. CDR1 and CDR2 (germline): MDHEN, SYDVKM.

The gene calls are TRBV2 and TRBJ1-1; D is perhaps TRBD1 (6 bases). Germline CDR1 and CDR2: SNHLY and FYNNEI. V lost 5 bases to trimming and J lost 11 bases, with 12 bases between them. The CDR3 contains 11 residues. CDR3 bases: TGTGCCAGCAGTCGCGAGGGGGACGCTTTCTTT. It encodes CASSREGDAFF.

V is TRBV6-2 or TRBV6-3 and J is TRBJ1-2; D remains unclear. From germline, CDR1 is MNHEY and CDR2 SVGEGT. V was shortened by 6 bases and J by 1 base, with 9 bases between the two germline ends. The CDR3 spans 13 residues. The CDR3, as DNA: TGTGCCAGCAGCCGAGACGGTAACTATGGCTACACCTTC. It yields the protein CASSRDGNYGYTF.

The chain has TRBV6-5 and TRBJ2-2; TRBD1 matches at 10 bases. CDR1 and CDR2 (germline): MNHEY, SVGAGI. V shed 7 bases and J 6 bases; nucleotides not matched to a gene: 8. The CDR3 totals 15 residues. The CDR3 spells CASTRQGASPGELFF. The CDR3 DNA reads TGTGCCAGCACAAGACAGGGGGCGAGTCCCGGGGAGCTGTTTTTT.

The DNA of the CDR3 is TGTGCCACCAGCATCAGGGGGCGGGACACTGAAGCTTTCTTT. This encodes CATSIRGRDTEAFF. V usage is TRBV15 and J usage is TRBJ1-1; TRBD1 matches at 8 bases. There are 14 residues in the CDR3. Per the germline V gene, CDR1 is LNHNV and CDR2 is YYDKDF (reference sequence). Trimming at V came to 4 bases and at J to 3 bases, leaving 4 bases not matched to a gene.